This entry lists 24 T cell receptor beta chains sequenced from one sample in a study of T-cell reconstitution after alpha-beta-depleted transplantation in children. TCRbeta library construction was performed incorporating unique molecular identifiers. Each CDR3 protein gets one entry after TCRdb re-called the PCR reads with MiXCR. The table lists about 640,000 distinct CDR3 sequences, 10% to 15% of them singletons. Sequencing was performed on PBMCs, mostly from graft donor cells, taken 360 days after TCRalphabeta/CD19-depleted stem cell transplant. These receptors all stem from a male patient aged 10-17 years who had a stem cell transplant for acute myeloid leukemia, so the T cells may come from the graft donor.

This clonotype was seen at least ten times. This chain joins TRBV5-4 and TRBJ2-7; 11 bases agree with TRBD2. Germline loops: CDR1 SGHNT, CDR2 YYREEE (reference sequence). V shed 1 base, J shed 6 bases, and the junction held 6 bases outside the gene matches. The CDR3 sequence is 15 residues long. The DNA of the CDR3 is TGTGCCAGCAGCTTGTACCTGGGACTAGCGGTCGAGCAGTACTTC. The encoded protein is CASSLYLGLAVEQYF.

At least ten counts were recorded for this clonotype. The chain uses TRBV28 and TRBJ2-1; D is ambiguous. CDR3 length: 12 residues. The germline gives CDR1 MDHEN, CDR2 SYDVKM. V was clipped by 7 bases and J by 0 bases, with 4 bases between them. CDR3 region: CASKSSYNEQFF. The CDR3 DNA reads TGTGCCAGCAAGAGCTCCTACAATGAGCAGTTCTTC.

This clonotype came up a few times. The CDR3 loop reads CASSSTAVAQYF. CDR3 in DNA: TGTGCCAGCAGCTCAACTGCGGTCGCGCAGTATTTT. This chain uses TRBV28 with TRBJ2-3; D remains ambiguous. The CDR3 runs to 12 residues. Germline CDR1 reads MDHEN; CDR2 reads SYDVKM. V lost 6 bases, J lost 10 bases, and 14 bases lay in between.

The chain carries TRBV20-1 and TRBJ2-7, with D hard to call. Germline V gene sequence: CDR1 DFQATT, CDR2 SNEGSKA (reference sequence). The ends were cut back, 8 bases at V and 6 bases at J, with 14 bases in the middle. This CDR3 has 11 amino acids. The CDR3 reads CSSADPFEQYF. The CDR3 DNA reads TGCAGTTCGGCGGACCCCTTCGAGCAGTACTTC.

This clonotype has more than one count but fewer than ten. The chain uses TRBV19 and TRBJ2-7; D may match TRBD1 or TRBD2 (5 bases each). The CDR3 runs to 18 residues. Germline V gives CDR1 LNHDA, CDR2 SQIVND (reference sequence). Trimming pared 5 bases from V and 3 bases from J, leaving 26 bases between. The CDR3 bases are TGTGCCAGTAGTTACGGGACCCCCAAGGACACTACCCACTACGAGCAGTACTTC. As protein: CASSYGTPKDTTHYEQYF.

This chain uses TRBV7-9 with TRBJ2-1; 7 positions match TRBD1. V shed 1 base, J shed 7 bases, and the junction held 10 bases outside the gene matches. The germline V gene has CDR1 SEHNR and CDR2 FQNEAQ (reference sequence). This CDR3 contains 16 residues. CDR3 sequence: CASSLGDSLIRNEQFF. The CDR3 DNA reads TGTGCCAGCAGCTTAGGGGACAGTCTCATAAGGAATGAGCAGTTCTTC. Full variable domain (rest looked up from reference TRBV7-9 and TRBJ2-1): DTGVSQNPRHKITKRGQNVTFRCDPISEHNRLYWYRQTLGQGPEFLTYFQNEAQLEKSRLLSDRFSAERPKGSFSTLEIQRTEQGDSAMYLCASSLGDSLIRNEQFFGPGTRLTVL.

The CDR3 sequence is CSVEGGGNHEQYF. CDR3 DNA sequence: TGCAGCGTTGAAGGGGGAGGGAATCACGAGCAGTACTTC. The chain employs TRBV29-1 and TRBJ2-7; 7 nucleotides line up with TRBD2. The CDR3 is 13 amino acids. The V and J ends lost 1 base and 5 bases, in that order; junction bases with no gene match: 5. Germline loops: CDR1 SQVTM, CDR2 ANQGSEA.

This clonotype was seen many times. V is TRBV20-1 and J is TRBJ2-1; 8 bases are a match to TRBD2. CDR3 length equals 17 residues. Germline V gene data show CDR1 as DFQATT and CDR2 as SNEGSKA (reference sequence). V lost 0 bases and J lost 0; bases outside the gene matches: 7. This chain's CDR3 is CSARDKIAGPSYNEQFF. The CDR3 DNA sequence: TGCAGTGCTAGAGATAAGATAGCGGGGCCCTCCTACAATGAGCAGTTCTTC.

In its sample, this clonotype was seen a few times. The chain has TRBV25-1 and TRBJ2-3; possibly TRBD1 or TRBD2 for D (5 bases each). Germline V gene lookup returns CDR1 MGHDK and CDR2 SYGVNS. The CDR3 runs to 16 residues. The V gene lost 5 bases and the J gene lost 0 bases, with 15 bases spanning the gap. The CDR3 DNA sequence: TGTGCCAGCAGTTTACCGGGACCCCCTAGCACAGATACGCAGTATTTT. Translation: CASSLPGPPSTDTQYF.

This clonotype appeared a few times. This chain uses TRBV20-1 with TRBJ2-1, with D perhaps given as TRBD1 or TRBD2 (5 bases each). CDR3 length equals 13 residues. The germline V and J ends were trimmed by 8 bases and 4 bases, with 15 bases remaining between them. Per germline, CDR1 DFQATT and CDR2 SNEGSKA (reference sequence). DNA of the CDR3: TGCAGTCTTATATCGGGACCGTACAATGAGCAGTTCTTC. Amino acid sequence: CSLISGPYNEQFF.

The chain combines TRBV29-1 with TRBJ2-4; D gene ambiguous. The CDR3 contains 14 residues. V was trimmed by 7 bases and J by 3 bases, leaving 16 bases between them. Germline V gene sequence: CDR1 SQVTM, CDR2 ANQGSEA. The CDR3 region is CSAQRERGKNIQYF. CDR3 in DNA: TGCAGCGCACAGAGAGAGAGAGGCAAAAACATTCAGTACTTC.

This clonotype was observed at least ten times. The J gene is TRBJ2-3, the V gene TRBV6-6; D gene ambiguous. Germline lookup yields CDR1 MNHNY and CDR2 SVGAGI (reference sequence). The V gene lost 5 bases and the J gene lost 0 bases, with 12 bases spanning the gap. CDR3 length: 15 amino acids. The DNA of the CDR3 is TGTGCCAGCAGTACTGGACGGCCTAGCACAGATACGCAGTATTTT. Translated: CASSTGRPSTDTQYF.

V gene TRBV19 combines with J gene TRBJ2-7; TRBD1 agrees at 9 bases. Trimming at V came to 5 bases and at J to 2 bases, leaving 16 bases not matched to a gene. This CDR3 has 18 amino acids. Looked up from germline, CDR1 is LNHDA and CDR2 is SQIVND (reference sequence). CDR3 sequence (DNA): TGTGCCAGTAGTCCCGGCGGACAGGGGCAAGTCAGGGCCTACGAGCAGTACTTC. It codes for CASSPGGQGQVRAYEQYF.

V usage is TRBV28 and J usage is TRBJ1-5; unclear D gene. The CDR3 covers 12 residues. Germline CDR1 MDHEN, CDR2 SYDVKM. V lost 7 bases and J 9 bases, leaving 13 bases between the germline ends. DNA of the CDR3: TGTGCCAGCAACCCCGTCCGGCGGCCCCAGCATTTT. This encodes CASNPVRRPQHF.

This clonotype was found a few times. The rearrangement joins TRBV20-1 to TRBJ2-1; maybe TRBD2 (6 bases). CDR3 length equals 15 residues. Germline-derived CDR1 and CDR2 are DFQATT and SNEGSKA (reference sequence). V was clipped by 6 bases and J by 0 bases, with 15 bases between them. The CDR3 sequence: CSALRGGNSYNEQFF. The CDR3 DNA reads as TGCAGTGCCCTGAGGGGCGGGAACTCCTACAATGAGCAGTTCTTC.

This clonotype was counted between two and nine times. V usage is TRBV24-1 and J usage is TRBJ2-7, with TRBD1 matching over 9 bases. The germline V gene has CDR1 KGHDR and CDR2 SFDVKD. Trimming took 9 bases from V and 5 from J; bases not matched to a gene: 7. This CDR3 is built from 13 residues. The CDR3 spells CATGTGPSDEQYF. The CDR3 bases are TGTGCCACCGGGACAGGGCCATCCGACGAGCAGTACTTC.

This clonotype appeared a few times. This chain connects TRBV25-1 to TRBJ2-5; 9 nucleotides align to TRBD2. CDR1 and CDR2 (germline): MGHDK, SYGVNS. V lost 5 bases, J lost 4 bases, and 14 bases stayed unmatched. The CDR3 spans 17 residues. CDR3 amino acids: CASSHQGRLAGLETQYF. CDR3 bases: TGTGCCAGCAGTCACCAAGGGCGGCTAGCGGGATTAGAGACCCAGTACTTC.

The rearrangement joins TRBV6-2 or TRBV6-3 to TRBJ2-3; D is unresolved. Germline assignment: CDR1 MNHEY and CDR2 SVGEGT. The CDR3 contains 16 residues. Trimming cost V 5 bases and J 2 bases, with 17 bases left between them. CDR3 loop: CASSAFAERSTDTQYF. DNA for the CDR3: TGTGCCAGCAGTGCGTTCGCGGAGCGATCCACAGATACGCAGTATTTT.

This rearrangement joins TRBV5-4 to TRBJ2-1; the match to TRBD2 covers 8 bases. The CDR3 extends over 15 amino acids. Losses at the gene ends were 7 bases for V and 4 bases for J; bases not matched to a gene: 10. Germline values: CDR1 SGHNT, CDR2 YYREEE (reference sequence). This chain's CDR3 is CASRKAGVGYNEQFF. CDR3 coding DNA: TGTGCCAGCCGAAAAGCGGGAGTCGGGTACAATGAGCAGTTCTTC.

This clonotype occurred many times. This rearrangement joins TRBV15 to TRBJ1-2; D not certain. V lost 1 base to trimming and J lost 8 bases, with 11 bases between them. The CDR3 contains 13 residues. Germline V gene lookup returns CDR1 LNHNV and CDR2 YYDKDF (reference sequence). In DNA, the CDR3 is TGTGCCACCAGCAGAGGCGGAGGGAGCGGCTACACCTTC. This gives the protein CATSRGGGSGYTF. The variable domain in full, with the rest retrieved from reference TRBV15 and TRBJ1-2, is DAMVIQNPRYQVTQFGKPVTLSCSQTLNHNVMYWYQQKSSQAPKLLFHYYDKDFNNEADTPDNFQSRRPNTSFCFLDIRSPGLGDTAMYLCATSRGGGSGYTFGSGTRLTVV.

The gene calls are TRBV5-1 and TRBJ2-5, with 11 bases that match TRBD2. The ends lost 4 bases at V and 1 base at J; junction bases unmatched: 9. This CDR3 has 17 residues. Germline CDR1 SGHRS, CDR2 YFSETQ. The CDR3 DNA reads TGCGCCAGCAGCCTCTCAGGACTAGCGGGCCCCCAAGAGACCCAGTACTTC. The encoded protein is CASSLSGLAGPQETQYF.

This clonotype has more than one count but fewer than ten. The chain combines TRBV20-1 with TRBJ2-1, with 10 bases that match TRBD2. CDR3 length: 15 residues. Germline CDR1 is DFQATT and CDR2 is SNEGSKA (reference sequence). The junction had 12 bases not matched to a gene; V was cut back by 6 bases and J by 7 bases. CDR3 in amino acids: CSAQGGASGSNEQFF. The DNA of the CDR3 is TGCAGTGCCCAAGGCGGGGCTAGCGGGAGTAATGAGCAGTTCTTC.

This clonotype has just a few counts. The rearrangement uses TRBV4-3 and TRBJ1-6, with D tentatively TRBD1 (6 bases). Germline lookup yields CDR1 LGHNA and CDR2 YSLEER. The CDR3 length is 16 residues. V dropped 5 bases and J dropped 7 bases, with 18 bases sitting between them. CDR3 in DNA: TGCGCCAGCAGCGCAGGGGACCGGTACGAGAATTCACCCCTCCACTTT. Protein sequence: CASSAGDRYENSPLHF.

This clonotype was seen repeatedly, ten times or more. The chain employs TRBV29-1 and TRBJ2-7; D is perhaps TRBD1 or TRBD2 (5 bases each). With 4 bases removed from V and 2 bases from J, the gap between germline ends came to 15 bases. The CDR3 is made up of 14 amino acids. Per germline, CDR1 SQVTM and CDR2 ANQGSEA. This chain's CDR3 is CSVAQGDGTYEQYF. As DNA, the CDR3 is TGCAGCGTTGCCCAAGGGGACGGAACCTACGAGCAGTACTTC.